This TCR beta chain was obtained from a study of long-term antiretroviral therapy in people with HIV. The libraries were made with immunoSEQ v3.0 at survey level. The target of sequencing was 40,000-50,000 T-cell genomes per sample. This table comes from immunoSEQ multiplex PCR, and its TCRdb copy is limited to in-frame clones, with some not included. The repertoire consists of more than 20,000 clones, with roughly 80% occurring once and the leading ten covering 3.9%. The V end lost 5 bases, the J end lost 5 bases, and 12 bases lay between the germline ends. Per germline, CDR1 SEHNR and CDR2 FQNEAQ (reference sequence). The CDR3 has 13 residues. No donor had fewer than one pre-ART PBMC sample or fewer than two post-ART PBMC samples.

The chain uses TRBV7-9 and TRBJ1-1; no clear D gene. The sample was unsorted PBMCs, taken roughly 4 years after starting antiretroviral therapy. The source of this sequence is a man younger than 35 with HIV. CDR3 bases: TGTGCCAGCAGCCGGGAGGGAGAAACTGAAGCTTTCTTT. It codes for CASSREGETEAFF.